These 30 T cell receptor beta chains came from one sample sequenced in a study of long-term antiretroviral therapy in people with HIV. The libraries were made with immunoSEQ v3.0 at survey level. Method: immunoSEQ multiplex PCR; TCRdb's copy keeps in-frame clones and lacks some. Of 14,000 or so clones listed, nearly 85% were seen once; the top ten hold about 16%. The sample was unsorted PBMCs, taken 1.8 years before starting antiretroviral therapy. The receptors here all came from a woman aged 40 to 50 with HIV.

The V call is TRBV15, the J call TRBJ2-3; D remains ambiguous. V lost 8 bases and J 2 bases, leaving 14 bases between the germline ends. The CDR3 covers 14 residues. Germline lookup yields CDR1 LNHNV and CDR2 YYDKDF (reference sequence). The CDR3 DNA sequence: TGTGCCACCGCCCGAACGAGACTCACAGATACGCAGTATTTT. It is translated as CATARTRLTDTQYF. The variable domain in full, with the rest retrieved from reference TRBV15 and TRBJ2-3, is DAMVIQNPRYQVTQFGKPVTLSCSQTLNHNVMYWYQQKSSQAPKLLFHYYDKDFNNEADTPDNFQSRRPNTSFCFLDIRSPGLGDTAMYLCATARTRLTDTQYFGPGTRLTVL.

The chain combines TRBV6-6 with TRBJ1-5; 7 bases match TRBD1. V was clipped by 6 bases and J by 6 bases; unmatched bases: 11. This CDR3 is built from 15 residues. Germline V gives CDR1 MNHNY, CDR2 SVGAGI (reference sequence). The CDR3 region is CASRTTGSVGQPQHF. DNA for the CDR3: TGTGCCAGCAGGACGACAGGGAGTGTAGGTCAGCCCCAGCATTTT.

The rearrangement uses TRBV29-1 and TRBJ1-2; D gene unclear. The V gene lost 0 bases and the J gene lost 4 bases, with 6 bases spanning the gap. Germline V gives CDR1 SQVTM, CDR2 ANQGSEA. The CDR3 contains 12 residues. The CDR3: CSVEEGGYGYTF. CDR3 DNA: TGCAGCGTTGAAGAGGGAGGCTATGGCTACACCTTC. The whole variable domain, remainder taken from reference TRBV29-1 and TRBJ1-2, is SAVISQKPSRDICQRGTSLTIQCQVDSQVTMMFWYRQQPGQSLTLIATANQGSEATYESGFVIDKFPISRPNLTFSTLTVSNMSPEDSSIYLCSVEEGGYGYTFGSGTRLTVV.

V and J are TRBV5-1 and TRBJ2-1, with D perhaps matching TRBD1 (5 bases). Germline loops: CDR1 SGHRS, CDR2 YFSETQ. The CDR3 extends over 13 amino acids. V lost 6 bases, J lost 3 bases, and 10 bases lay in between. The chain's CDR3 is CASTDTVYNEQFF. In nucleotides, the CDR3 is TGCGCCAGCACGGACACGGTCTACAATGAGCAGTTCTTC.

The rearrangement uses TRBV7-9 and TRBJ2-2; possibly TRBD1 or TRBD2 for D (6 bases each). The CDR3 contains 15 residues. Germline CDR1 and CDR2: SEHNR and FQNEAQ (reference sequence). V was clipped by 7 bases and J by 4 bases, with 16 bases between them. The CDR3 reads CASTPPEGVTGELFF. Written as DNA, the CDR3 is TGTGCCAGCACCCCGCCGGAGGGGGTCACCGGGGAGCTGTTTTTT.

As DNA, the CDR3 is TGTGCCAGCAGTTTAAGGGGCCTCTCATGGTTTTCCCCCAATGAGCAGTTCTTC. This translates into CASSLRGLSWFSPNEQFF. The chain links TRBV28 to TRBJ2-1; D possibly corresponds to TRBD1 (5 bases). This CDR3 has 18 amino acids. V lost 2 bases and J 6 bases, leaving 23 bases between the germline ends. Germline CDR1 MDHEN, CDR2 SYDVKM.

The V and J genes are TRBV15 and TRBJ2-5; 7 nucleotides align to TRBD2. Germline V CDR1 and CDR2: LNHNV, YYDKDF (reference sequence). This CDR3 spans 15 amino acids. J was trimmed by 4 bases and V by 1 base; bases with no gene match: 6. CDR3 sequence reads: CATSRVAGVPETQYF. CDR3 nucleotides: TGTGCCACCAGCAGAGTGGCGGGAGTTCCAGAGACCCAGTACTTC. Full variable domain (rest looked up from reference TRBV15 and TRBJ2-5): DAMVIQNPRYQVTQFGKPVTLSCSQTLNHNVMYWYQQKSSQAPKLLFHYYDKDFNNEADTPDNFQSRRPNTSFCFLDIRSPGLGDTAMYLCATSRVAGVPETQYFGPGTRLLVL.

This clone was picked up one time. The rearrangement links TRBV18 to TRBJ1-1, with no clear D. The germline V gene encodes CDR1 KGHSH and CDR2 LQKENI. V was trimmed by 6 bases and J by 1 base, leaving 9 bases between them. CDR3 size: 13 residues. In nucleotides, the CDR3 is TGTGCCAGCTCGGGTGGTGGGAACACTGAAGCTTTCTTT. Protein product: CASSGGGNTEAFF.

In this sample, this clone turned up once. V gene TRBV19 combines with J gene TRBJ1-3, with D possibly being TRBD1 (6 bases). Trimming pared 8 bases from V and 7 bases from J, leaving 21 bases between. Per germline, CDR1 LNHDA and CDR2 SQIVND (reference sequence). The CDR3 is made up of 15 amino acids. DNA for the CDR3: TGTGCCAGTGACGACAGGCCGGGAAGCAGCAACACCATATATTTT. Encoded protein: CASDDRPGSSNTIYF.

This clone was seen only once. The chain joins TRBV20-1 to TRBJ2-7; 7 nucleotides match TRBD1. The CDR3 consists of 10 residues. Trimming took 6 bases from V and 5 from J; bases not matched to a gene: 1. Germline lookup yields CDR1 DFQATT and CDR2 SNEGSKA (reference sequence). CDR3 residues: CSATGDEQYF. DNA for the CDR3: TGCAGTGCCACAGGGGACGAGCAGTACTTC.

The chain couples TRBV28 to TRBJ2-1; possibly TRBD1 or TRBD2 for D (5 bases each). This CDR3 is built from 15 residues. The V gene lost 4 bases and the J gene lost 2 bases, with 12 bases spanning the gap. The germline gives CDR1 MDHEN, CDR2 SYDVKM. In DNA, the CDR3 is TGTGCCAGCAGTTCCGGGACGGGACCCTACAATGAGCAGTTCTTC. Translating it yields CASSSGTGPYNEQFF.

This chain joins TRBV9 and TRBJ2-2; D not resolved. From germline, CDR1 is SGDLS and CDR2 YYNGEE. Trimming stripped 3 bases from V and 2 bases from J, with 8 bases between. The CDR3 loop spans 14 amino acids. The CDR3 is CASSGTVNTGELFF. For the CDR3, the DNA is TGTGCCAGCAGCGGAACCGTAAACACCGGGGAGCTGTTTTTT.

The chain is built from TRBV19 and TRBJ1-5; no firm D call. The CDR3 runs to 15 residues. V was pared by 5 bases and J by 3 bases, with 14 bases between. Germline CDR1 reads LNHDA; CDR2 reads SQIVND (reference sequence). CDR3 residues: CASSLFQSANQPQHF. CDR3 nucleotide sequence: TGTGCCAGTAGTCTGTTTCAGTCTGCCAATCAGCCCCAGCATTTT.

The sample holds a few counts of this clone. The chain combines TRBV7-9 with TRBJ2-7; 7 positions match TRBD2. The CDR3 has 14 amino acids. The germline gives CDR1 SEHNR, CDR2 FQNEAQ (reference sequence). V lost 0 bases and J lost 5; bases outside the gene matches: 4. The CDR3 nucleotides are TGTGCCAGCAGCTTAGCGGGAGGGCACCACGAGCAGTACTTC. Its protein is CASSLAGGHHEQYF.

The chain carries TRBV6-1 and TRBJ1-1; D not certain. CDR3 length: 14 amino acids. Trimming took 6 bases from V and 1 from J, leaving 12 bases between them. CDR1 MNHNS and CDR2 SASEGT come from the germline V gene. The CDR3 DNA reads TGTGCCAGCAGCTATACAACAGAGAACACTGAAGCTTTCTTT. This codes for CASSYTTENTEAFF.

The chain couples TRBV5-4 to TRBJ1-1; D not resolved. V lost 4 bases to trimming and J lost 3 bases, with 7 bases between them. CDR3 size: 12 residues. Looked up from germline, CDR1 is SGHNT and CDR2 is YYREEE (reference sequence). CDR3 nucleotide sequence: TGTGCCAGCAGCACGGATTACACTGAAGCTTTCTTT. It encodes CASSTDYTEAFF.

The chain is built from TRBV18 and TRBJ2-7; TRBD1 matches 7 bases. V was clipped by 3 bases and J by 5 bases; unmatched bases: 10. CDR1 and CDR2 (germline): KGHSH, LQKENI. The length of the CDR3 is 15 residues. CDR3 DNA sequence: TGTGCCAGCTCACCGCCCGGGACAGTCCCCAACGAGCAGTACTTC. Its protein is CASSPPGTVPNEQYF.

The chain employs TRBV9 and TRBJ2-7, with a weak D call TRBD1 (6 bases). Trimming removed 2 bases from V and 3 bases from J, with 12 bases in between. The CDR3 covers 14 residues. Germline V gives CDR1 SGDLS, CDR2 YYNGEE. In DNA, the CDR3 is TGTGCCAGCAGCGTTGACAGGCCTAGCTACGAGCAGTACTTC. Translated: CASSVDRPSYEQYF. Full variable domain (remainder filled in from reference TRBV9 and TRBJ2-7): DSGVTQTPKHLITATGQRVTLRCSPRSGDLSVYWYQQSLDQGLQFLIQYYNGEERAKGNILERFSAQQFPDLHSELNLSSLELGDSALYFCASSVDRPSYEQYFGPGTRLTVT.

In this sample, this clone turned up a few times. The V call is TRBV28, the J call TRBJ1-2, with no clear D. Germline CDR1 and CDR2: MDHEN and SYDVKM. The CDR3 sequence is 14 residues long. V dropped 6 bases and J dropped 4 bases, with 15 bases sitting between them. The CDR3 region has the DNA TGTGCCAGCAGCGGGAGAAGGGTTGGCTATGGCTACACCTTC. This encodes CASSGRRVGYGYTF.

The chain's CDR3 is CASSKDRGPTEAFF. The CDR3 DNA sequence: TGTGCCAGTAGTAAGGACAGGGGGCCGACTGAAGCTTTCTTT. The V call is TRBV19, the J call TRBJ1-1; 11 bases fit TRBD1. The CDR3 has 14 amino acids. V was clipped by 4 bases and J by 5 bases; unmatched bases: 3. CDR1 LNHDA and CDR2 SQIVND come from the germline V gene (reference sequence). The full variable domain, rest sourced from reference TRBV19 and TRBJ1-1, is DGGITQSPKYLFRKEGQNVTLSCEQNLNHDAMYWYRQDPGQGLRLIYYSQIVNDFQKGDIAEGYSVSREKKESFPLTVTSAQKNPTAFYLCASSKDRGPTEAFFGQGTRLTVV.

This clone was observed once. The chain combines TRBV19 with TRBJ1-5, with TRBD1 identical over 12 bases. Germline V gene lookup returns CDR1 LNHDA and CDR2 SQIVND (reference sequence). The junction had 9 bases not matched to a gene; V was cut back by 4 bases and J by 2 bases. This CDR3 region has 18 residues. CDR3 loop: CASSTGQGALTGNQPQHF. The CDR3, as DNA: TGTGCCAGTAGTACGGGACAGGGGGCCTTGACTGGCAATCAGCCCCAGCATTTT.

This chain links TRBV5-1 with TRBJ2-1; TRBD1 agrees at 7 bases. Germline CDR1 reads SGHRS; CDR2 reads YFSETQ. The junction had 7 bases not matched to a gene; V was cut back by 4 bases and J by 9 bases. CDR3 length: 13 residues. CDR3 protein: CASSTRQGPEQFF. The CDR3 bases are TGCGCCAGCAGCACCAGACAGGGACCTGAGCAGTTCTTC. The whole variable domain, filled in from reference TRBV5-1 and TRBJ2-1, reads KAGVTQTPRYLIKTRGQQVTLSCSPISGHRSVSWYQQTPGQGLQFLFEYFSETQRNKGNFPGRFSGRQFSNSRSEMNVSTLELGDSALYLCASSTRQGPEQFFGPGTRLTVL.

DNA of the CDR3: TGTGCCAGCACCTATAGGCTAGCGGGTTACAATGAGCAGTTCTTC. Encoded protein: CASTYRLAGYNEQFF. V gene TRBV7-7 combines with J gene TRBJ2-1, with 8 bases matching TRBD2. The CDR3 consists of 15 residues. With 7 bases clipped from V and 4 bases from J, the junction kept 9 bases outside the gene matches. CDR1 SSHAT and CDR2 FNYEAQ come from the germline V gene (reference sequence).

This sequence joins TRBV7-9 and TRBJ1-1; TRBD1 is a possible D gene (5 bases). Germline-derived CDR1 and CDR2 are SEHNR and FQNEAQ (reference sequence). Trimming removed 6 bases at V and 0 bases at J, with 11 bases between. The CDR3 is 14 amino acids. CDR3 DNA: TGTGCCAGCAGGGTAGGGGTTGTGAACACTGAAGCTTTCTTT. Amino acids: CASRVGVVNTEAFF.

The rearrangement joins TRBV6-5 to TRBJ1-1; possibly TRBD1 for D (5 bases). Germline CDR1 reads MNHEY; CDR2 reads SVGAGI. V was clipped by 2 bases and J by 3 bases, with 13 bases between them. This CDR3 is 15 amino acids long. The CDR3 is CASSYTDPGDTEAFF. DNA for the CDR3: TGTGCCAGCAGTTACACGGACCCGGGGGACACTGAAGCTTTCTTT.

The V and J genes are TRBV7-6 and TRBJ2-5; D uncertain. V lost 2 bases to trimming and J lost 4 bases, with 5 bases between them. In germline, CDR1 is SGHVS, CDR2 FNYEAQ. CDR3 length equals 12 residues. CDR3 protein: CASSLILETQYF. For the CDR3, the DNA is TGTGCCAGCAGCTTAATTTTAGAGACCCAGTACTTC.

The V and J genes are TRBV6-5 and TRBJ2-5, with D perhaps matching TRBD1 (5 bases). The CDR3 spans 14 residues. The germline V gene encodes CDR1 MNHEY and CDR2 SVGAGI. Trimming cost V 8 bases and J 0 bases, with 13 bases left between them. CDR3: CASQGADYQETQYF. The CDR3 coding sequence is TGTGCCAGCCAAGGGGCAGACTACCAAGAGACCCAGTACTTC.

The chain uses TRBV6-6 and TRBJ1-5; a possible D gene is TRBD1 (6 bases). Germline V gene data show CDR1 as MNHNY and CDR2 as SVGAGI (reference sequence). This CDR3 spans 15 amino acids. V lost 5 bases and J lost 3, with 14 bases in between. CDR3 protein: CASSHRDPNNQPQHF. CDR3 DNA: TGTGCCAGCAGTCACAGGGACCCAAACAATCAGCCCCAGCATTTT.

This clone was seen only once. This chain joins TRBV19 and TRBJ1-5; D is possibly TRBD1 (6 bases). Deletions cut 6 bases from V and 1 base from J, with 13 bases between. This CDR3 contains 15 residues. Germline CDR1 and CDR2: LNHDA and SQIVND (reference sequence). CDR3 bases: TGTGCCAGTAGGCAAACAGGGTACAGCAATCAGCCCCAGCATTTT. Its protein product is CASRQTGYSNQPQHF.

This clone appeared a few times. The chain links TRBV5-5 to TRBJ1-2; D is unclear. V was clipped by 3 bases and J by 5 bases, with 11 bases between them. There are 13 residues in the CDR3. CDR1 and CDR2 (germline): SGHKS, YYEKEE (reference sequence). The CDR3 bases are TGTGCCAGCAGCTCGGAGTACTATTATGGCTACACCTTC. Its translation: CASSSEYYYGYTF. Full variable domain (missing parts from reference TRBV5-5 and TRBJ1-2): DAGVTQSPTHLIKTRGQQVTLRCSPISGHKSVSWYQQVLGQGPQFIFQYYEKEERGRGNFPDRFSARQFPNYSSELNVNALLLGDSALYLCASSSEYYYGYTFGSGTRLTVV.